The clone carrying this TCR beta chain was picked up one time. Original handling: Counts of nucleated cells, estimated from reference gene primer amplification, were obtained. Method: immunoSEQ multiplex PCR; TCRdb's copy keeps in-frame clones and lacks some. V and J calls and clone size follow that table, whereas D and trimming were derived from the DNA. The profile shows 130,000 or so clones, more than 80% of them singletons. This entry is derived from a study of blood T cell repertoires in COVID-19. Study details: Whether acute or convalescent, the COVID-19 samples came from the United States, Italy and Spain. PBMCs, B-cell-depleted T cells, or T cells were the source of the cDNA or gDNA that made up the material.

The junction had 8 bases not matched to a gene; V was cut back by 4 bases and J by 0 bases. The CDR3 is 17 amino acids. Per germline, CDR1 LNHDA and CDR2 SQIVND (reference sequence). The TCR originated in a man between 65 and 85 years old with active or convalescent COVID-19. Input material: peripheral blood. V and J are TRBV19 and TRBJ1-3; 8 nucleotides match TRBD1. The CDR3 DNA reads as TGTGCCAGTAGTACTTCGGACAGGGTGTCCTCTGGAAACACCATATATTTT. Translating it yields CASSTSDRVSSGNTIYF.